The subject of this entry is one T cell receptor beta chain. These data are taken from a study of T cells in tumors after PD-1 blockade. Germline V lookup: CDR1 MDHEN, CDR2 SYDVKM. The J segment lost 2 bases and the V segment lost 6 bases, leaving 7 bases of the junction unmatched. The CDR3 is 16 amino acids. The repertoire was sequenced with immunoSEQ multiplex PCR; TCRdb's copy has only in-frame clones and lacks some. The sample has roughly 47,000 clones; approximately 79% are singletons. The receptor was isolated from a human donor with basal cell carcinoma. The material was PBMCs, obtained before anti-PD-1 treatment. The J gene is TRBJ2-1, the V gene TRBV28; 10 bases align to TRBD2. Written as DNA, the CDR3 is TGTGCCAGCAGAGACCAGCGGGAGGGCCCCTACAATGAGCAGTTCTTC. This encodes CASRDQREGPYNEQFF.